This TCR beta chain is from a study of blood T cell repertoires in COVID-19. At the level of the study: PBMCs, B-cell-depleted T cells, or T cells provided the cDNA or gDNA that made up the material.

A Seattle source enrolled patients during active infection and followed them longitudinally. This table comes from immunoSEQ multiplex PCR, and its TCRdb copy is limited to in-frame clones, with some not included. The table shows about 300,000 clones, with about 87% occurring only once. With 1 base removed from V and 6 bases from J, the gap between germline ends came to 3 bases. The CDR3 has 12 amino acids. Germline CDR1 and CDR2: SEHNR and FQNEAQ (reference sequence). This clonotype originated in a woman in her forties or fifties with COVID-19, enrolled during active disease. The chain employs TRBV7-9 and TRBJ1-4; no clear D gene. Material: peripheral blood. The CDR3: CASSLEHEKLFF. The CDR3 DNA reads as TGTGCCAGCAGCTTAGAGCATGAAAAACTGTTTTTT.